What follows describes a single TCR beta chain. The sample originates from a study of CD8 T cells in Susac syndrome. The CDR3 is made up of 12 amino acids. Trimming took off 5 bases at V and 5 bases at J, with 7 bases between the two ends. RNA, at roughly 0.45 to 1 ug, was reverse transcribed with random hexamers. One entry per CDR3 protein, called by TCRdb with MiXCR from the immunoSEQ multiplex PCR reads. The sample has roughly 160,000 distinct CDR3 sequences; more than 90% are singletons. This receptor was taken from a human donor in good health. Sequencing was done on a sample of CD4+ T cells from PBMCs. This chain joins TRBV12-3 or TRBV12-4 and TRBJ1-5, with D uncertain. The CDR3 DNA reads as TGTGCCAGCAGTCGCGTAGATCAGCCCCAGCATTTT. Amino acids: CASSRVDQPQHF.